Each of the 31 T cell receptor beta chains below was sequenced from the same sample in a study of Ad26.COV2.S vaccination and SARS-CoV-2 variants. Treatment defined: roughly 20 received Ad26.COV2.S at low or high dose, single or two shots; about five received placebo; per-sample allocation not given. On day 63 after the first injection, vaccine and placebo recipients gave samples. TCRdb's copy holds only in-frame clones and misses some; the assay was immunoSEQ multiplex PCR. The sample holds around 450,000 clones, over 75% seen once. Material: peripheral blood, obtained in a trial of Ad26.COV2.S vaccine versus placebo. The receptors were sampled from a person between 18 and 59 years old who received the Ad26.COV2.S COVID-19 vaccine or a placebo.

V and J are TRBV11-2 and TRBJ2-7; 11 bases align to TRBD2. The junction had 4 bases not matched to a gene; V was cut back by 0 bases and J by 3 bases. The CDR3 is 16 amino acids. Germline-derived CDR1 and CDR2 are SGHAT and FQNNGV. The CDR3 DNA follows: TGTGCCAGCAGCTTAGATGGGACTAGCGGACTCTACGAGCAGTACTTC. It encodes CASSLDGTSGLYEQYF. Using reference TRBV11-2 and TRBJ2-7 for the parts outside the CDR3, the full variable domain is EAGVAQSPRYKIIEKRQSVAFWCNPISGHATLYWYQQILGQGPKLLIQFQNNGVVDDSQLPKDRFSAERLKGVDSTLKIQPAKLEDSAVYLCASSLDGTSGLYEQYFGPGTRLTVT.

This rearrangement joins TRBV9 to TRBJ2-2; 8 bases map to TRBD2. This CDR3 region has 18 residues. The junction had 14 bases not matched to a gene; V was cut back by 0 bases and J by 7 bases. Per the germline V gene, CDR1 is SGDLS and CDR2 is YYNGEE. Here the CDR3 DNA reads TGTGCCAGCAGCGTAGACACTAGCGGCACCAACCTCCACGGGGAGCTGTTTTTT. Amino acids: CASSVDTSGTNLHGELFF.

Written as DNA, the CDR3 is TGTGCCAGTAGTATGGTCACCGACGACACCGGGGAGCTGTTTTTT. It specifies CASSMVTDDTGELFF. The chain employs TRBV19 and TRBJ2-2; D gene unclear. Trimming took 3 bases from V and 3 from J, leaving 11 bases between them. Germline CDR1 reads LNHDA; CDR2 reads SQIVND (reference sequence). This CDR3 region has 15 residues.

The chain couples TRBV7-6 to TRBJ1-1, with TRBD1 identical over 7 bases. This CDR3 is 13 amino acids long. With V trimmed by 8 bases and J by 3 bases, 6 bases remained unmatched. Germline V gene sequence: CDR1 SGHVS, CDR2 FNYEAQ. In DNA form, the CDR3 reads TGTGCCAGCCAGGCAGGGGGACACACTGAAGCTTTCTTT. Translating it yields CASQAGGHTEAFF.

The CDR3 region has the DNA TGTGCCAGCAGCTTGATCGGGGGCGAAGAGACCCAGTACTTC. It specifies CASSLIGGEETQYF. This chain links TRBV5-4 with TRBJ2-5; D possibly matches TRBD1 or TRBD2 (6 bases each). CDR1 is SGHNT and CDR2 is YYREEE in the germline V gene (reference sequence). This CDR3 is 14 amino acids long. The ends were cut back, 1 base at V and 3 bases at J, with 10 bases in the middle.

The genes are TRBV12-3 or TRBV12-4 and TRBJ2-7; D is possibly TRBD1 (6 bases). V was cut by 5 bases and J by 2 bases, with 10 bases left in between. CDR3 length equals 13 residues. The CDR3 loop is CASSVTGPYEQYF. Here the CDR3 DNA reads TGTGCCAGCAGTGTAACAGGGCCCTACGAGCAGTACTTC.

The chain joins TRBV15 to TRBJ2-6; 9 nucleotides line up with TRBD1. V was pared by 5 bases and J by 0 bases, with 8 bases of the junction left unmatched. The CDR3 extends over 18 amino acids. Germline V gene data show CDR1 as LNHNV and CDR2 as YYDKDF (reference sequence). The CDR3 is CATSGRDRAVSGANVLTF. The CDR3 DNA sequence: TGTGCCACCAGCGGCCGGGACAGGGCTGTCTCTGGGGCCAACGTCCTGACTTTC.

This sequence joins TRBV7-9 and TRBJ2-5; TRBD2 might be the D (5 bases). The germline V gene has CDR1 SEHNR and CDR2 FQNEAQ (reference sequence). This CDR3 spans 14 amino acids. Deletions cut 5 bases from V and 5 bases from J, with 15 bases between. CDR3 in amino acids: CASSPERRGETQYF. CDR3 coding DNA: TGTGCCAGCAGCCCGGAGCGGAGAGGGGAGACCCAGTACTTC.

The chain has TRBV7-7 and TRBJ2-3; 10 nucleotides line up with TRBD1. Looked up from germline, CDR1 is SSHAT and CDR2 is FNYEAQ (reference sequence). V dropped 5 bases and J dropped 2; count of bases not matched to a gene: 10. The CDR3 consists of 17 residues. For the CDR3, the DNA is TGTGCCAGCAGCCCCAGGACCGGGACAGGGGTCACAGATACGCAGTATTTT. It codes for CASSPRTGTGVTDTQYF. The full variable domain, its missing parts supplied by reference TRBV7-7 and TRBJ2-3, is GAGVSQSPRYKVTKRGQDVTLRCDPISSHATLYWYQQALGQGPEFLTYFNYEAQPDKSGLPSDRFSAERPEGSISTLTIQRTEQRDSAMYRCASSPRTGTGVTDTQYFGPGTRLTVL.

The chain links TRBV4-3 to TRBJ2-5; 8 bases fit TRBD2. The V segment lost 4 bases and the J segment 5 bases; nucleotides outside the gene matches: 6. The germline gives CDR1 LGHNA, CDR2 YSLEER. There are 14 residues in the CDR3. The CDR3 nucleotides read TGCGCCAGCAGCCGGGGACTAGGGAAGGAGACCCAGTACTTC. This gives the protein CASSRGLGKETQYF.

CDR3 sequence reads: CASSIGTGDANTEAFF. The CDR3, as DNA: TGTGCCAGTAGTATAGGGACAGGGGACGCGAACACTGAAGCTTTCTTT. The V call is TRBV19, the J call TRBJ1-1, with 9 bases lining up with TRBD1. Germline V gene lookup returns CDR1 LNHDA and CDR2 SQIVND (reference sequence). J was trimmed by 1 base and V by 1 base; bases with no gene match: 4. The CDR3 is made up of 16 amino acids.

The genes are TRBV6-1 and TRBJ1-2, with D perhaps TRBD1 (5 bases). The germline V gene encodes CDR1 MNHNS and CDR2 SASEGT. Trimming cost V 2 bases and J 2 bases, with 12 bases left between them. The CDR3 extends over 15 amino acids. The CDR3: CASSEQWQGNYGYTF. As DNA, the CDR3 is TGTGCCAGCAGTGAACAATGGCAGGGCAACTATGGCTACACCTTC.

The sample holds one count of this clone. The rearrangement joins TRBV7-3 to TRBJ2-1; D call uncertain. CDR1 and CDR2 from the germline V gene are SGHTA and FQGTGA. The CDR3 contains 13 residues. The V end was cut by 3 bases, the J end by 6 bases, with 9 bases between. CDR3 region: CASSFGRFNEQFF. For the CDR3, the DNA is TGTGCCAGCAGCTTCGGCAGATTCAATGAGCAGTTCTTC.

The chain couples TRBV28 to TRBJ2-7; unclear D gene. This CDR3 has 12 amino acids. The germline V gene encodes CDR1 MDHEN and CDR2 SYDVKM. The CDR3 reads CSTRPPGYEQYF. CDR3 bases: TGTTCAACTCGGCCCCCAGGCTACGAGCAGTACTTC.

V usage is TRBV19 and J usage is TRBJ2-1, with D possibly TRBD2 on 5 matching bases. Germline V gene sequence: CDR1 LNHDA, CDR2 SQIVND (reference sequence). The V end was cut by 2 bases, the J end by 10 bases, with 12 bases between. This CDR3 spans 13 amino acids. CDR3 coding DNA: TGTGCCAGTAGTATATGGGCCGGGAACGAGCAGTTCTTC. Protein product: CASSIWAGNEQFF.

The chain couples TRBV28 to TRBJ1-6, with unresolved D. The CDR3 loop spans 14 amino acids. V lost 2 bases and J 9 bases, leaving 11 bases between the germline ends. Germline CDR1 is MDHEN and CDR2 is SYDVKM. The CDR3 DNA sequence: TGTGCCAGCAGTTTAGGGCAGATTCTTTCACCCCTCCACTTT. Its translation: CASSLGQILSPLHF.

This clone was counted only a few times. V is TRBV6-1 and J is TRBJ1-2, with no clear D. CDR3 length: 16 residues. The germline V gene has CDR1 MNHNS and CDR2 SASEGT. V was trimmed by 0 bases and J by 4 bases, leaving 15 bases between them. CDR3 amino acids: CASSEALASAGYGYTF. The DNA for the CDR3 is TGTGCCAGCAGTGAAGCGCTGGCGTCGGCGGGCTATGGCTACACCTTC.

The genes are TRBV28 and TRBJ1-1; D might be TRBD1 (5 bases). CDR3 length: 13 amino acids. The V end was cut by 3 bases, the J end by 6 bases, with 11 bases between. Germline CDR1 and CDR2: MDHEN and SYDVKM. The CDR3 is CASSFQGPSEAFF. The CDR3 nucleotides read TGTGCCAGCAGTTTTCAGGGTCCGTCTGAAGCTTTCTTT.

The chain joins TRBV3-1 (or the pseudogene TRBV3-2) to TRBJ1-2; 7 bases line up with TRBD1. The germline V gene encodes CDR1 LGHDT and CDR2 YNNKEL (reference sequence). The CDR3 totals 16 residues. V lost 4 bases and J lost 1; bases outside the gene matches: 9. The CDR3 DNA is TGTGCCAGCAGCCCCCTGACAGGGAGGTATAACTATGGCTACACCTTC. Translating gives CASSPLTGRYNYGYTF.

This chain connects TRBV9 to TRBJ2-7; 9 nucleotides line up with TRBD2. The CDR3 is 16 residues long. Germline lookup yields CDR1 SGDLS and CDR2 YYNGEE. The V and J ends lost 4 bases and 4 bases, in that order; junction bases with no gene match: 12. The CDR3 spells CASSPRAAGGGYEQYF. CDR3 in DNA: TGTGCCAGCAGCCCGCGGGCAGCGGGGGGCGGGTACGAGCAGTACTTC.

V gene TRBV7-3 combines with J gene TRBJ2-2, with 7 bases matching TRBD2. The CDR3 has 14 amino acids. V was pared by 6 bases and J by 0 bases, with 1 base of the junction left unmatched. The germline CDR1 and CDR2 sequences are SGHTA and FQGTGA. CDR3 loop: CASRAGANTGELFF. The CDR3 DNA sequence: TGTGCCAGCAGGGCGGGGGCGAACACCGGGGAGCTGTTTTTT.

The chain has TRBV6-2 or TRBV6-3 and TRBJ2-7; no reliable D call. Trimming removed 1 base from V and 2 bases from J, with 9 bases in between. Germline lookup yields CDR1 MNHEY and CDR2 SVGEGT. This CDR3 comprises 14 residues. In DNA form, the CDR3 reads TGTGCCAGCAGTTACTTCGGGCAGGCCTACGAGCAGTACTTC. Residues: CASSYFGQAYEQYF.

The rearrangement joins TRBV7-9 to TRBJ2-2; tentatively, D is TRBD2 (5 bases). Looked up from germline, CDR1 is SEHNR and CDR2 is FQNEAQ (reference sequence). The V gene lost 0 bases and the J gene lost 4 bases, with 9 bases spanning the gap. This CDR3 contains 15 residues. In nucleotides, the CDR3 is TGTGCCAGCAGCTTAGCGAGGACTGGCACCGGGGAGCTGTTTTTT. Translation: CASSLARTGTGELFF.

V and J are TRBV9 and TRBJ1-6; 12 positions agree with TRBD1. Germline V gives CDR1 SGDLS, CDR2 YYNGEE. This CDR3 has 17 amino acids. Unmatched junction bases numbered 5, after V lost 0 bases and J lost 7 bases. The CDR3 sequence: CASSVAWGQGANSPLHF. In DNA form, the CDR3 reads TGTGCCAGCAGCGTAGCTTGGGGACAGGGGGCCAATTCACCCCTCCACTTT. Full variable domain (outside the CDR3, taken from reference TRBV9 and TRBJ1-6): DSGVTQTPKHLITATGQRVTLRCSPRSGDLSVYWYQQSLDQGLQFLIQYYNGEERAKGNILERFSAQQFPDLHSELNLSSLELGDSALYFCASSVAWGQGANSPLHFGNGTRLTVT.

A single count supports this clone. The CDR3 loop reads CASSARTGLPYNEQFF. The CDR3 DNA sequence: TGCGCCAGCAGTGCCCGGACAGGGCTCCCATACAATGAGCAGTTCTTC. The chain has TRBV10-1 and TRBJ2-1; 8 bases map to TRBD1. CDR1 WNHNN and CDR2 SYGVQD come from the germline V gene (reference sequence). The CDR3 consists of 16 residues. With 4 bases clipped from V and 4 bases from J, the junction kept 9 bases outside the gene matches.

V usage is TRBV24-1 and J usage is TRBJ2-1; 12 bases fit TRBD1. The germline V gene has CDR1 KGHDR and CDR2 SFDVKD. This CDR3 spans 17 amino acids. With 3 bases clipped from V and 3 bases from J, the junction kept 5 bases outside the gene matches. The chain's CDR3 is CATSDGGTGGFYNEQFF. In nucleotides, the CDR3 is TGTGCCACCAGTGATGGTGGGACAGGGGGCTTCTACAATGAGCAGTTCTTC.

The chain employs TRBV5-4 and TRBJ2-7, with a weak D call TRBD1 (6 bases). V lost 0 bases to trimming and J lost 3 bases, with 13 bases between them. This CDR3 is 15 amino acids long. Germline assignment: CDR1 SGHNT and CDR2 YYREEE (reference sequence). The CDR3 nucleotides are TGTGCCAGCAGCTTGGGGCAGGGGATTAGCTACGAGCAGTACTTC. Translating gives CASSLGQGISYEQYF.

This clone was seen a single time. This chain connects TRBV18 to TRBJ1-2, with TRBD1 matching 7 bases. Per the germline V gene, CDR1 is KGHSH and CDR2 is LQKENI. This CDR3 is 17 amino acids long. The J segment lost 0 bases and the V segment lost 2 bases, leaving 9 bases of the junction unmatched. This CDR3 is CASSPETGPYSNYGYTF. The CDR3 DNA reads as TGTGCCAGCTCACCAGAGACAGGGCCCTATTCTAACTATGGCTACACCTTC. The full variable domain, its missing parts supplied by reference TRBV18 and TRBJ1-2, is NAGVMQNPRHLVRRRGQEARLRCSPMKGHSHVYWYRQLPEEGLKFMVYLQKENIIDESGMPKERFSAEFPKEGPSILRIQQVVRGDSAAYFCASSPETGPYSNYGYTFGSGTRLTVV.

The V gene is TRBV28, the J gene TRBJ1-2; a weak D match, TRBD1 (5 bases). The CDR3 covers 13 residues. V was shortened by 3 bases and J by 4 bases, with 9 bases between the two germline ends. CDR1 and CDR2 from the germline V gene are MDHEN and SYDVKM. CDR3 DNA sequence: TGTGCCAGCAGTTTCGGGGCTATCTATGGCTACACCTTC. Protein product: CASSFGAIYGYTF.

This chain joins TRBV19 and TRBJ2-1; 10 nucleotides line up with TRBD2. J was trimmed by 7 bases and V by 7 bases; bases with no gene match: 10. From germline, CDR1 is LNHDA and CDR2 SQIVND (reference sequence). This CDR3 region has 15 residues. The CDR3 nucleotides are TGTGCCAGTAATGGTGTTGGGACTAGCGTTAATGAGCAGTTCTTC. It yields the protein CASNGVGTSVNEQFF.

This chain connects TRBV15 to TRBJ2-5; D uncertain. V was trimmed by 6 bases and J by 0 bases, leaving 11 bases between them. From germline, CDR1 is LNHNV and CDR2 YYDKDF (reference sequence). This CDR3 is built from 14 residues. The chain's CDR3 is CATSEQPYQETQYF. The CDR3 nucleotides read TGTGCCACCAGTGAGCAGCCGTACCAAGAGACCCAGTACTTC.